This T cell receptor (beta chain) emerged from a study of T cells in Graves' hyperthyroidism and ophthalmopathy. PBMCs were obtained from about 10 ml fresh peripheral blood. CDR3 length: 15 residues. CDR1 SGHTA and CDR2 FQGNSA come from the germline V gene. The ends were cut back, 5 bases at V and 3 bases at J, with 16 bases in the middle. Amplified TCR beta CDR3 regions came from RNA transcripts. The HTBI primer set drove a first-round RT-PCR of the TCR CDR3. TCRdb reprocessed the multiplex PCR reads with MiXCR, giving one entry per CDR3 protein. The sample comprises hundreds of thousands of distinct CDR3 sequences, about a sixth of which are singletons, and about 51% rests with the top ten. Ten or more counts support this clonotype.

The V gene is TRBV7-2, the J gene TRBJ1-1; a weak D match, TRBD1 (5 bases). This TCR came from a woman in her sixties with Graves' ophthalmopathy. Sequencing used blood. The CDR3 loop is CASSPRGGRYTEAFF. The CDR3, as DNA: TGTGCCAGCAGCCCCCGTGGGGGTAGGTACACTGAAGCTTTCTTT.